This TCR beta chain is drawn from a study of cytomegalovirus exposure and HLA in healthy donors. Across the whole study: HLA-typed donors contributed 80 million to 85 million unique TCRs, which were held in an early data release.

Study-wide results and limits: A later analysis appeared to link common viral pathogens to several of the most significant clusters.

The primer mix had 60 Vbeta and 13 Jbeta primers. Data came from immunoSEQ multiplex PCR; TCRdb stores just in-frame clones and leaves some out. This table holds under 200,000 clones, 81% found once. The CDR3 consists of 15 residues. V lost 1 base to trimming and J lost 6 bases; unmatched junction nucleotides: 6. Germline values: CDR1 KGHSH, CDR2 LQKENI. A note on this clone: What it recognizes is unknown.

Sequenced: PBMCs. This TCR derives from a man aged 50 or older in good health and CMV-seronegative. J is TRBJ1-1 and V is TRBV18; 9 nucleotides agree with TRBD1. The CDR3 here is CASSPQGQGISEAFF. The CDR3 DNA reads as TGTGCCAGCTCACCACAGGGACAGGGAATCTCTGAAGCTTTCTTT.